These 6 T cell receptor beta chains were sequenced from one sample in a study of cytomegalovirus exposure and HLA in healthy donors. The primer mix had 60 Vbeta and 13 Jbeta primers. Data came from immunoSEQ multiplex PCR; TCRdb stores just in-frame clones and leaves some out. Seen here are around 120,000 clones, less than 65% observed once, and the top ten hold 9% to 10%. Sequencing was performed on PBMCs. Receptor source: a man aged 35 to 55 in good health and CMV-seropositive.

The chain uses TRBV29-1 and TRBJ1-2; D not certain. The germline CDR1 and CDR2 sequences are SQVTM and ANQGSEA. The CDR3 extends over 12 amino acids. Trimming shortened V by 6 bases and J by 4 bases, and 12 bases separated the two germline ends. Here the CDR3 reads CSVGTSPYGYTF. The CDR3 region has the DNA TGCAGCGTCGGTACTAGCCCCTATGGCTACACCTTC.

This chain uses TRBV28 with TRBJ1-2; 10 bases line up with TRBD1. The CDR3 extends over 14 amino acids. J gave up 4 bases and V 6 bases, and 5 bases lay outside the gene matches. Germline CDR1 MDHEN, CDR2 SYDVKM. CDR3 sequence (DNA): TGTGCCAGCAGCATAGGACAGGGGGTCTATGGCTACACCTTC. It yields the protein CASSIGQGVYGYTF.

The chain couples TRBV12-5 to TRBJ2-2; possible D gene TRBD2, 7 bases. Germline lookup yields CDR1 LGHNT and CDR2 FRNRAP. Between the trimmed V and J ends, which lost 5 bases and 1 base, there was a span of 23 bases. The CDR3 length is 19 residues. CDR3 nucleotides: TGTGCTAGTGGTGCCCCTCGGGGCGGGGGCGCGCTGAACACCGGGGAGCTGTTTTTT. As protein: CASGAPRGGGALNTGELFF.

The CDR3 here is CASSEALRGRAETQYF. The DNA of the CDR3 is TGTGCCAGCAGTGAAGCGCTGCGCGGGAGGGCAGAGACCCAGTACTTC. The V call is TRBV2, the J call TRBJ2-5; 9 bases map to TRBD2. CDR3 length equals 16 residues. CDR1 SNHLY and CDR2 FYNNEI come from the germline V gene. The V and J ends lost 0 bases and 4 bases, in that order; junction bases with no gene match: 6.

V usage is TRBV28 and J usage is TRBJ2-3, with D maybe TRBD1 (5 bases). V lost 7 bases to trimming and J lost 0 bases, with 14 bases between them. The CDR3 is made up of 15 amino acids. Looked up from germline, CDR1 is MDHEN and CDR2 is SYDVKM. This chain's CDR3 is CASIHDSLSTDTQYF. CDR3 in DNA: TGTGCCAGCATTCACGACAGCCTTAGCACAGATACGCAGTATTTT.

This rearrangement joins TRBV18 to TRBJ1-1, with 8 nucleotides matching TRBD1. The CDR3 totals 15 residues. Germline assignment: CDR1 KGHSH and CDR2 LQKENI. V trimming: 10 bases; J trimming: 1 base; junction bases outside the gene matches: 11. CDR3 sequence reads: CATGEWTGRNTEAFF. CDR3 nucleotides: TGTGCCACCGGGGAGTGGACAGGGCGGAACACTGAAGCTTTCTTT.